This T cell receptor (beta chain) was found in a study of blood T cells in healthy people across ages. Study-level findings and limits: Older age coincided with a roughly linear decline in TCR beta diversity per million T cells. The study lacked donor CMV status, which possibly confounded expanded clonotype changes.

For the second PCR, which ran for roughly 7 to 11 cycles, a sample-barcoded 5' primer and a J-beta primer mix were used. Each cDNA molecule received a tag from a template-switch adaptor that had 12 random nucleotides. A single record per CDR3 protein comes from TCRdb applying MiXCR to the 5' RACE reads. The profile shows about 900,000 distinct CDR3 sequences, 45% to 50% of them singletons. Turning to this clonotype: Its antigen is not identified.

The CDR3 length is 16 residues. Germline V gene lookup returns CDR1 SGDLS and CDR2 YYNGEE. J lost 1 base, V lost 0 bases, and 5 bases had no gene match. This chain uses TRBV9 with TRBJ2-3; TRBD1 matches at 7 bases. The source is a man aged 25-45 years in good health. The sequenced sample consisted of blood. The DNA for the CDR3 is TGTGCCAGCAGCGTAGAGAGGGGGCGAGGCACAGATACGCAGTATTTT. Its protein product is CASSVERGRGTDTQYF.